The sample holds many counts of the clone carrying this T cell receptor (beta chain). The antigen remains undetermined. The sample comes from a study of CD8 T cells in ankylosing spondylitis. The germline V gene has CDR1 SGHRS and CDR2 YFSETQ. CDR3 length: 16 amino acids. J was trimmed by 0 bases and V by 1 base; bases with no gene match: 4. Quantitative 5'-RACE with molecular barcodes was used to make the TCR beta libraries. From the 5' RACE reads, TCRdb called clonotypes with MiXCR, one entry per CDR3 protein. The data hold some 450,000 distinct CDR3 sequences, with about 15% observed a single time. Study-wide points: A TCR beta motif of 7 to 9 highly homologous variants seemed to mark ankylosing spondylitis blood. Disease-linked clones were reportedly significantly enriched in matched ankylosing spondylitis synovial fluid. In reactive arthritis synovial fluid and blood, some motif variants had been reported before. Peripheral blood held disease-linked clones only at relatively low frequency, and these were CD8+.

The rearrangement links TRBV5-1 to TRBJ2-3, with 8 nucleotides matching TRBD2. Sequencing was performed on blood, either unsorted or a sorted T cell fraction (not recorded which). The sequence was obtained from a male donor with ankylosing spondylitis. The CDR3 here is CASSLYASGSTDTQYF. The CDR3 nucleotides are TGCGCCAGCAGCTTGTACGCTAGCGGGAGCACAGATACGCAGTATTTT.